The rows below give T cell receptor beta chains drawn from one sample of a study of CD8+CD57+ T cells in acquired aplastic anemia. TCRdb re-derived calls from the reads in MiXCR, one entry per CDR3 protein. Altogether about 120,000 distinct CDR3 sequences are present, about 60% being singletons, with the ten largest covering around 27%. Source material: sorted CD4+, CD8+, or CD8+CD57+ T cells (not recorded which) from PBMCs. Receptors originate from a human donor with aplastic anemia. CDR3s include the opening cysteine and the closing phenylalanine or tryptophan. D genes are given only for firm matches. The size of a clone is reported for some rows only, either as once, few or many, or as a class for expanded clones.

>TRBJ2-7|TRBV25-1|TRBD1|few
TGTGCCACGAGACAGGGGGCTGTCGACGAGCAGTACTTC
CATRQGAVDEQYF
>TRBJ2-3|TRBV15|TRBD2|-
TGTGCCACCAGCAGAGTTCTAGCGGACCACACAGATACGCAGTATTTT
CATSRVLADHTDTQYF
>TRBJ2-7|TRBV24-1|-|-
TGTGCCACCAGTGGTACGGGTACAGGGAGGGACGAGCAGTACTTC
CATSGTGTGRDEQYF
>TRBJ2-1|TRBV24-1|-|few
TGTGCCACCAGTGATGTGGAAACCTCCTACAATGAGCAGTTCTTC
CATSDVETSYNEQFF
>TRBJ2-2|TRBV13|-|few
TGTGCCAGCAGCTGGCGTGGGCGGACCGGGGAGCTGTTTTTT
CASSWRGRTGELFF
>TRBJ1-1|TRBV2|-|-
TGTGCCGGCAGTTCAGGGGTCACTGAAGCTTCCTTT
CAGSSGVTEASF
>TRBJ2-7|TRBV19|-|-
TGTGCCAGTACTATTAGGAACGAGCAGTACTTC
CASTIRNEQYF
>TRBJ2-1|TRBV9|-|-
TGTTCCAGCAGCGGAGGGGGGCGGGAGTATAATGAGCAGTTCTTC
CSSSGGGREYNEQFF
>TRBJ2-3|TRBV5-4|-|-
TGTGCCAGCAGCTTGGTGGGGGTAGAGGGCACAGATACGCAGTATTTT
CASSLVGVEGTDTQYF
>TRBJ2-7|TRBV24-1|-|-
TGTGCCGCGACAGCCTCCTACGAGCAGTACTTC
CAATASYEQYF
>TRBJ2-5|TRBV3-1|TRBD1|-
TGTGCCAGCAGCCAAGAGGGGACAGGGTCGGAGACCCAGTACTTC
CASSQEGTGSETQYF
>TRBJ1-4|TRBV19|-|-
TGTGCCAGCAGTATTCGGGACGTCGGGGGTGAAAAACTGTTTTTT
CASSIRDVGGEKLFF
>TRBJ2-7|TRBV18|-|many
TGTGCCAGCTCACCAAATAGGCAGGGGTCCTACGAGCAGTACTTC
CASSPNRQGSYEQYF
>TRBJ2-7|TRBV10-3|TRBD2|-
TGTGCCATCAGTGCCTCAGGACTAGCGGGGCTTCCCTACGAGCAGTACTTC
CAISASGLAGLPYEQYF
>TRBJ2-7|TRBV10-3|TRBD1|-
TGTGCCAGCAGCCCCCTACCGGGACAGAGTTTCTACGAGCAGTACTTC
CASSPLPGQSFYEQYF
>TRBJ2-1|TRBV7-2|-|-
TGTGCCAGCAGCTCACTAGAGTTGCAGTTCTTC
CASSSLELQFF
>TRBJ2-2|TRBV19|-|-
TGTGCCAGTAACCCTCATCATAACACCGGGGAGCTGTTTTTT
CASNPHHNTGELFF
>TRBJ1-2|TRBV6-2/TRBV6-3|TRBD1|many
TGTGCCAGCAGTTACATTACCGGGACAGGGGGCGACCGCTATGGCTACACCTTC
CASSYITGTGGDRYGYTF
>TRBJ1-4|TRBV29-1|-|-
TGCAGCGGCTGGTCAGGGCCAAATGAAAAACTGTTTTTT
CSGWSGPNEKLFF
>TRBJ2-5|TRBV11-2|-|-
TGTGCCAGCAGCCTCAACACCGGGGAGCTGGCGAGGACCCAGTACTTC
CASSLNTGELARTQYF
>TRBJ2-1|TRBV24-1|-|-
TGTGCCACCAGTGATTCCCCTCACGAGTCGCAGTTCTTC
CATSDSPHESQFF
>TRBJ2-7|TRBV7-8|TRBD1|-
TGTGCCAGCAGCGTACAGGGGGGCAGGTACGAGCAGTACTTC
CASSVQGGRYEQYF